This entry concerns a single T cell receptor (beta chain). The data derive from a study of blood T cell repertoires in COVID-19. Study-level information: The United States, Italy and Spain provided the acute and convalescent COVID-19 samples. Sources were T cells, B-cell-depleted T cells, or PBMCs; the material itself was cDNA or gDNA.

CDR3 length equals 17 residues. CDR1 SGDLS and CDR2 YYNGEE come from the germline V gene. Trimming took 0 bases from V and 2 from J; bases not matched to a gene: 7. Authors' analysis steps: Researchers report that nucleated cell counts were estimated from reference gene primer amplification. Sequencing used immunoSEQ multiplex PCR; TCRdb keeps in-frame clones, though not all of them. V, J and clone size were drawn from that table, and D and trimming were deduced from the DNA. The sample records over 120,000 clones, roughly 76% being singletons. This chain connects TRBV9 to TRBJ2-3; TRBD2 matches at 9 bases. The material sequenced was peripheral blood. The origin of this receptor is a woman between 50 and 59 years old with active or convalescent COVID-19. The CDR3 DNA sequence: TGTGCCAGCAGCGTAGGGGGAGCGGGGGGTCCCACAGATACGCAGTATTTT. Encoded protein: CASSVGGAGGPTDTQYF.